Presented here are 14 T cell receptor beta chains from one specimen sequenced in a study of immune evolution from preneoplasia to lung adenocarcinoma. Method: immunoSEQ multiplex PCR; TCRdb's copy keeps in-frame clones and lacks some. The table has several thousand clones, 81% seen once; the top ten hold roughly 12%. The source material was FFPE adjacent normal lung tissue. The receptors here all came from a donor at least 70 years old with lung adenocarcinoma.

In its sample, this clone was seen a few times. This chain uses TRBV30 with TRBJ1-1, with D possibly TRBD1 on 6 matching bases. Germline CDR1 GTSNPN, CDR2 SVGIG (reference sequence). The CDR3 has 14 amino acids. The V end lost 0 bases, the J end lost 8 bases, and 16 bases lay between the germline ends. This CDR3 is CAWSVLGETGEAFF. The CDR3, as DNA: TGTGCCTGGAGTGTATTGGGAGAGACAGGAGAAGCTTTCTTT.

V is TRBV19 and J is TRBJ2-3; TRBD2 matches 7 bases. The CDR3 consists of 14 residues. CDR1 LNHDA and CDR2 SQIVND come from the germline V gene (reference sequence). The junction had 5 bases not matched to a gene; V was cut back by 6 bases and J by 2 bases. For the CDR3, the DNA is TGTGCCAGTAGGGAGCGGGGTACCACAGATACGCAGTATTTT. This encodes CASRERGTTDTQYF.

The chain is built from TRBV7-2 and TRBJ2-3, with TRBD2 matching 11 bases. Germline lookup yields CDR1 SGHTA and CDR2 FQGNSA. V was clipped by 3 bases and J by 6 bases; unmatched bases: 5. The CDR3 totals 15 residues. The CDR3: CASSLSGLAVDTQYF. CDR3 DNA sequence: TGTGCCAGCAGCTTGTCGGGACTAGCGGTGGATACGCAGTATTTT.

Here the CDR3 reads CASSLSVDTEAFF. The DNA of the CDR3 is TGTGCCAGCAGCTTGTCGGTAGACACTGAAGCTTTCTTT. This chain uses TRBV11-2 with TRBJ1-1; D call uncertain. Trimming shortened V by 3 bases and J by 3 bases, and 8 bases separated the two germline ends. Germline V lookup: CDR1 SGHAT, CDR2 FQNNGV. CDR3 length: 13 residues.

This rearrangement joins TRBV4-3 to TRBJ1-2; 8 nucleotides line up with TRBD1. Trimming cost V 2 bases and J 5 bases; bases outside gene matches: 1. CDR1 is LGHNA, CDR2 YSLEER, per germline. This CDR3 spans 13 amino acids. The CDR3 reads CASSQTGGYGYTF. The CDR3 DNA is TGCGCCAGCAGCCAAACAGGGGGATATGGCTACACCTTC.

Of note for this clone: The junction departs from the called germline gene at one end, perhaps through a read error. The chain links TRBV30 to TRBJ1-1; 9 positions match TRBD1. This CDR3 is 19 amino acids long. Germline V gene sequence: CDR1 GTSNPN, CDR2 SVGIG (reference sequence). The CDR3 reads CAWFYRDRDGKTENAEAFF. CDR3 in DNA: TGTGCCTGGTTTTACCGGGACAGGGACGGGAAGACGGAGAACGCTGAAGCTTTCTTT. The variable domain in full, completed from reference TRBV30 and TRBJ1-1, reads SQTIHQWPATLVQPVGSPLSLECTVEGTSNPNLYWYRQAAGRGLQLLFYSVGIGQISSEVPQNLSASRPQDRQFILSSKKLLLSDSGFYLCAWFYRDRDGKTENAEAFFGQGTRLTVV.

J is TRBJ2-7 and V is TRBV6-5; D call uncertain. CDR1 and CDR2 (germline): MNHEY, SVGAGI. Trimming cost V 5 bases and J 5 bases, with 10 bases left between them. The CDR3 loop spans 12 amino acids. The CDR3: CASSPISDEQYF. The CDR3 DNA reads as TGTGCCAGCAGTCCGATAAGCGACGAGCAGTACTTC.

CDR3 in amino acids: CASSLDLAGGSLTQYF. In nucleotides, the CDR3 is TGTGCCAGCAGCTTAGACCTAGCGGGAGGGTCCCTTACGCAGTATTTT. The rearrangement joins TRBV7-2 to TRBJ2-3; 12 nucleotides align to TRBD2. Per germline, CDR1 SGHTA and CDR2 FQGNSA. CDR3 length: 16 residues. The trim removed 1 base at V and 8 bases at J, leaving 7 bases unmatched. Full variable domain (rest looked up from reference TRBV7-2 and TRBJ2-3): GAGVSQSPSNKVTEKGKDVELRCDPISGHTALYWYRQSLGQGLEFLIYFQGNSAPDKSGLPSDRFSAERTGGSVSTLTIQRTQQEDSAVYLCASSLDLAGGSLTQYFGPGTRLTVL.

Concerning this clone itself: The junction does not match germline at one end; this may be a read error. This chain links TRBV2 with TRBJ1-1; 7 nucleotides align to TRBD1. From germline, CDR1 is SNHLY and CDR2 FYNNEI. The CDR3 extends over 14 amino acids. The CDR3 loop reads CVSSMTGLGTEAFF. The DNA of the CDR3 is TGTGTCAGCAGTATGACAGGGTTAGGAACTGAAGCTTTCTTT.

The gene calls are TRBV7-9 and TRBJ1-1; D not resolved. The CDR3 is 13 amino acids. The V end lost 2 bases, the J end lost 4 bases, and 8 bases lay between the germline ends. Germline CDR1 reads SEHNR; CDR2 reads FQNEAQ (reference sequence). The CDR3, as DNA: TGTGCCAGCAGCTTAAATTTAGGCACTGAAGCTTTCTTT. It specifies CASSLNLGTEAFF.

This CDR3 reads CASSQVPGSGRQPQHF. The DNA of the CDR3 is TGCGCCAGCAGCCAAGTACCGGGCTCCGGAAGGCAGCCCCAGCATTTT. The V call is TRBV4-1, the J call TRBJ1-5; D is uncertain. The ends were cut back, 1 base at V and 7 bases at J, with 17 bases in the middle. The CDR3 consists of 16 residues. Germline V gives CDR1 MGHRA, CDR2 YSYEKL.

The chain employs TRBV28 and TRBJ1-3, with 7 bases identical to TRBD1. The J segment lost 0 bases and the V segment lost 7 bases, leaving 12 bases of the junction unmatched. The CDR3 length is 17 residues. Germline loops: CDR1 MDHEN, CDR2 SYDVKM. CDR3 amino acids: CASKNQGGSHSGNTIYF. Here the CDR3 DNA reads TGTGCCAGCAAAAATCAGGGGGGATCACACTCTGGAAACACCATATATTTT.

The CDR3 nucleotides are TGCGCCAGCAGCTTGGAGGGTGTGACAACTAATGAAAAACTGTTTTTT. Its protein is CASSLEGVTTNEKLFF. The chain uses TRBV5-1 and TRBJ1-4; D not certain. V was trimmed by 0 bases and J by 0 bases, leaving 9 bases between them. CDR3 length equals 16 residues. The germline V gene encodes CDR1 SGHRS and CDR2 YFSETQ. Based on the CDR3 plus reference TRBV5-1 and TRBJ1-4, the full variable domain is KAGVTQTPRYLIKTRGQQVTLSCSPISGHRSVSWYQQTPGQGLQFLFEYFSETQRNKGNFPGRFSGRQFSNSRSEMNVSTLELGDSALYLCASSLEGVTTNEKLFFGSGTQLSVL.

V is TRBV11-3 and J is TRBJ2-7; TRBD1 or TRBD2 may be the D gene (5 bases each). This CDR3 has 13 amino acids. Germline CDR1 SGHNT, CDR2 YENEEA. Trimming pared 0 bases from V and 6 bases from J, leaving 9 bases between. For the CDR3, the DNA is TGTGCCAGCAGCTTAGACAGGGACCGCGAGCAGTACTTC. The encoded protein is CASSLDRDREQYF.